This TCR beta chain was sequenced during a study of blood T cell repertoires in COVID-19 (dated by TCRdb to 2018 to 2020). Study-wide context: Collaborator samples came from the United States, Italy and Spain and covered acute and convalescent phases of COVID-19. The repertoires were made available in a free public database intended to serve as a resource for research on the immune response to SARS-CoV-2. The sample metadata nearly always contained a de-identified subject ID, COVID-19 status, age in years and sex. HLA class I and class II types, where available, came from metadata supplied by the sample provider rather than from assay-based typing. The prospective study material was composed of cDNA or gDNA derived from T cells, B-cell-depleted T cells, or PBMCs. Subjects who had been exposed to COVID-19, were actively infected with it, or had recovered from it provided the deeply sampled blood TCRbeta repertoires that made up the dataset. Samples were obtained from the ongoing ImmuneRACE study (first 160 participants) and from 1,254 subjects provided by 6 global collaborators.

This clone was detected a few times. It has no known antigen specificity. The input lacks base qualities; no much larger clone sits a single base away. One collaborating source in Seattle enrolled patients during active infection and followed them longitudinally through the course of disease. The collaborating institutions used their own protocols to collect whole blood in K2EDTA tubes. Collaborator samples were shipped for TCRbeta analysis as frozen whole blood, isolated PBMCs, or DNA extracted from either sample type. Study-wide findings and limitations: Clinical and demographic metadata were provided uncurated, with the amount varying by source and participant.

V is pared back by 4 bases and J by 1 base, with 17 bases lying between the germline termini. Based on the germline V gene, the CDR1 and CDR2 sequences are SGHRS and YFSETQ. From the cysteine through the phenylalanine, the CDR3 covers 16 amino acids. Only the CDR3 portion is preserved as DNA: 48 bases, with reading frame beginning at the first base. The immunoSEQ Assay, a bias-controlled multiplex PCR, was used to amplify TCRbeta CDR3 regions from genomic DNA. Per the source publication's procedure: Within the assay, amplification of reference gene primers was used to estimate how many nucleated cells each sample contained. To quantify the absolute abundance of each unique TCRbeta CDR3 rearrangement, sequence reads were collapsed and filtered. Productive Simpson clonality was computed per sample as the square root of Simpson's diversity index over productive rearrangements. In its TCRdb copy, this immuneACCESS table keeps in-frame sequences only and misses some clones. Where compared with another copy, unresolved V genes explain less than half of these, and the others have no known cause. V, J and clone size are taken as reported in that table, and D and trimming were inferred from the DNA itself. This sample gives 40,000 to 60,000 clones in total; around 86% of them show up just once. Of the sample, 2% to 2.5% is held by the ten largest clones.

This receptor was obtained from a woman of 80 years or more with COVID-19, enrolled during active disease. The sequence links TRBV5-1 to TRBJ1-2; 5 matching bases give a weak D call of TRBD1. Sequenced input: peripheral blood. The sequence in DNA is TGCGCCAGCAGCCCCACCCGACAGAGACTTAACTATGGCTACACCTTC. Protein translation: CASSPTRQRLNYGYTF.